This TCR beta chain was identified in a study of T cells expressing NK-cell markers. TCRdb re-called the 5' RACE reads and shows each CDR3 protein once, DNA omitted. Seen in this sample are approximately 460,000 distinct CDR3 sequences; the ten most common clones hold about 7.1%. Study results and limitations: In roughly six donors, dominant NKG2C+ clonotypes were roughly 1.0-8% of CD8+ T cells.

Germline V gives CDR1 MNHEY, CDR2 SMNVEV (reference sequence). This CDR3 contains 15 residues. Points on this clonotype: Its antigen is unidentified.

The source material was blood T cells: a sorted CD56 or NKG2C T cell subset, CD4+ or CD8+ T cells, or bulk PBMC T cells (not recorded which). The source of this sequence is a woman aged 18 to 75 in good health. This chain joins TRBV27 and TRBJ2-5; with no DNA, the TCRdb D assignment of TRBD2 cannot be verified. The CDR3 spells CASSYGLAGTETQYF.